This TCR beta chain derives from a study of long-term antiretroviral therapy in people with HIV. Study overall: Earliest sampling preceded the 2015 immediate-ART recommendation by about a decade. Study-wide results and caveats: CDR3 lengths in HIV samples spanned a narrower range than controls. Dominant in the repertoire at all time points were clones expanded before ART.

Trimming removed 5 bases from V and 5 bases from J; junction bases left unmatched: 12. The CDR3 loop spans 16 amino acids. Germline values: CDR1 ENHRY, CDR2 SYGVKD. A v3.0 immunoSEQ assay was performed at survey level. The assay was immunoSEQ multiplex PCR, and TCRdb's table has in-frame clones only and misses some. The sample contains about 21,000 clones, approximately 88% of which appear only once. Comments on this clone: Its antigen is still unknown.

This clonotype originated in a man younger than 35 with HIV. V gene TRBV10-3 combines with J gene TRBJ2-1, with TRBD2 identical over 7 bases. Source: unsorted PBMCs, taken 0.9 years after starting antiretroviral therapy. The CDR3 coding sequence is TGTGCCATCAGTAAGCGGGAAGCCTCACAGAACAATGAGCAGTTCTTC. Translated: CAISKREASQNNEQFF.